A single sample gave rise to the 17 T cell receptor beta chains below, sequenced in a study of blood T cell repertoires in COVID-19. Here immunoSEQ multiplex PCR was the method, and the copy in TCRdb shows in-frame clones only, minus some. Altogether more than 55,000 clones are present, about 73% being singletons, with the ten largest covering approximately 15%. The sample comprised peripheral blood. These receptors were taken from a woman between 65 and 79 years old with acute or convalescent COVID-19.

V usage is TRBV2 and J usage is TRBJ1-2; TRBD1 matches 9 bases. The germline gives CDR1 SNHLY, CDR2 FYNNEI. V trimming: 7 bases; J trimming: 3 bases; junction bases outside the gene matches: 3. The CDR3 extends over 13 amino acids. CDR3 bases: TGTGCCAGCAACCGGGACAGGGACTATGGCTACACCTTC. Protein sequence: CASNRDRDYGYTF.

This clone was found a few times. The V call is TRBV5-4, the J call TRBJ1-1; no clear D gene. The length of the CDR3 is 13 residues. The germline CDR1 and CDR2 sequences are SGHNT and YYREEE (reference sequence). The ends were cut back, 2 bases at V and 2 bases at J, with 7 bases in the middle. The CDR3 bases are TGTGCCAGCAGCTTCCGGGTTAACACTGAAGCTTTCTTT. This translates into CASSFRVNTEAFF.

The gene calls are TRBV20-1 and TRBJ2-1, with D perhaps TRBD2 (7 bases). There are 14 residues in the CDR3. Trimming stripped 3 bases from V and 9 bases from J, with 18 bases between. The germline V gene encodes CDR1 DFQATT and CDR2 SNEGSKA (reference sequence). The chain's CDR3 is CSASGGGAYSEQFF. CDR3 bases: TGCAGTGCTAGTGGTGGGGGGGCCTATAGTGAGCAGTTCTTC.

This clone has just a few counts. The CDR3 region has the DNA TGCGCCAGCAGCTTGGTGGTCAGGGCCGGGGAGACCCAGTACTTC. This gives the protein CASSLVVRAGETQYF. The genes are TRBV5-1 and TRBJ2-5; D is possibly TRBD1 (5 bases). From germline, CDR1 is SGHRS and CDR2 YFSETQ. This CDR3 has 15 residues. The ends were cut back, 0 bases at V and 5 bases at J, with 14 bases in the middle.

The CDR3 sequence: CASSSLLAKNIQYF. The CDR3 DNA is TGTGCCAGCAGCTCACTCCTAGCCAAAAACATTCAGTACTTC. This chain connects TRBV5-6 to TRBJ2-4; D is unresolved. Germline CDR1 is SGHDT and CDR2 is YYEEEE. This CDR3 region has 14 residues. The V end lost 3 bases, the J end lost 0 bases, and 7 bases lay between the germline ends.

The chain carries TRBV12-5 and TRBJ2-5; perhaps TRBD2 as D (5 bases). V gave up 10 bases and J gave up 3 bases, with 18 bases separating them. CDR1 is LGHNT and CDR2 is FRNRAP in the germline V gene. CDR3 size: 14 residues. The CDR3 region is CATKRSGLKETQYF. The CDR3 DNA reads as TGTGCTACCAAGCGCAGCGGTTTAAAAGAGACCCAGTACTTC.

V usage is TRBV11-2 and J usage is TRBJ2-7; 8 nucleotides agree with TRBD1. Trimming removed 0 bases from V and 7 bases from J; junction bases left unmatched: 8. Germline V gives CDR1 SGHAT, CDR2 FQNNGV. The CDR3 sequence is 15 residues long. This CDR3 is CASSLEGTGTGEQYF. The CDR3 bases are TGTGCCAGCAGCTTAGAGGGGACAGGTACCGGGGAGCAGTACTTC.

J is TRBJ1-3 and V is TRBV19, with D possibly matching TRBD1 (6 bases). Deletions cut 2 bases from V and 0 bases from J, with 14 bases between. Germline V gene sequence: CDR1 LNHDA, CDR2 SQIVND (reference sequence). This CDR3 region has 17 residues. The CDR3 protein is CASSILWGRGSGNTIYF. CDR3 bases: TGTGCCAGTAGTATACTTTGGGGGCGAGGCTCTGGAAACACCATATATTTT.

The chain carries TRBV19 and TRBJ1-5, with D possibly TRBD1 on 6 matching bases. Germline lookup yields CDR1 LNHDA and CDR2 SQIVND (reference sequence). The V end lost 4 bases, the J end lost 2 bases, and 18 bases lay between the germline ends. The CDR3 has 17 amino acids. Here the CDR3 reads CASSKGGGRPGNQPQHF. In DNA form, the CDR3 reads TGTGCCAGTAGTAAGGGAGGGGGGCGTCCGGGCAATCAGCCCCAGCATTTT.

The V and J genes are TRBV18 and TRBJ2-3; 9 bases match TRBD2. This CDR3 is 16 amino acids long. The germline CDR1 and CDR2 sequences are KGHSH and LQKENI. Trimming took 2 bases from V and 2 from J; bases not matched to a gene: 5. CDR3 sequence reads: CASSPGSGGNTDTQYF. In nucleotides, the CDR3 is TGTGCCAGCTCACCAGGGAGCGGGGGGAACACAGATACGCAGTATTTT.

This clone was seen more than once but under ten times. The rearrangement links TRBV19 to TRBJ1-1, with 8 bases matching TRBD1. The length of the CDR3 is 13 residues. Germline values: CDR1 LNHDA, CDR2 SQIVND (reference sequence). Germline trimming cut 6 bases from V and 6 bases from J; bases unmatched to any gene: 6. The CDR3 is CASSRTGYPEAFF. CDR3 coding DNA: TGTGCCAGTAGCCGGACAGGGTATCCTGAAGCTTTCTTT.

CDR3 sequence: CASSFSGGYSYEQYV. Here the CDR3 DNA reads TGTGCCAGCAGCTTCTCAGGGGGCTACTCCTACGAGCAGTACGTC. This rearrangement joins TRBV7-8 to TRBJ2-7; 8 bases line up with TRBD1. The CDR3 totals 15 residues. V shed 3 bases and J 0 bases; nucleotides not matched to a gene: 4. Germline loops: CDR1 SGHVS, CDR2 FQNEAQ.

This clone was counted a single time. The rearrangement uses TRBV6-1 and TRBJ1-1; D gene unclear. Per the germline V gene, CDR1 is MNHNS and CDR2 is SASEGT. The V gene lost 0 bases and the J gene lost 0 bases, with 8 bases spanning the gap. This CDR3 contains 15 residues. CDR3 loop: CASSEAHFLNTEAFF. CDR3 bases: TGTGCCAGCAGTGAAGCGCACTTCTTGAACACTGAAGCTTTCTTT.

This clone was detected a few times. This CDR3 is CARADNRGGNEQYF. DNA for the CDR3: TGCGCCAGGGCTGACAACCGGGGGGGCAACGAGCAGTACTTC. The rearrangement links TRBV4-1 to TRBJ2-7; 8 bases are a match to TRBD2. The CDR3 extends over 14 amino acids. With 9 bases clipped from V and 5 bases from J, the junction kept 12 bases outside the gene matches. The germline V gene has CDR1 MGHRA and CDR2 YSYEKL.

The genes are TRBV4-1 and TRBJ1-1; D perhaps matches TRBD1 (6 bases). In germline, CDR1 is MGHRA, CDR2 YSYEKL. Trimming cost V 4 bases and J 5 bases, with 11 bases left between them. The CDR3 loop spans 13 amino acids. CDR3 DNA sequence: TGCGCCAGCAGCCTAATGAGGGGGACTGAAGCTTTCTTT. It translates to CASSLMRGTEAFF.

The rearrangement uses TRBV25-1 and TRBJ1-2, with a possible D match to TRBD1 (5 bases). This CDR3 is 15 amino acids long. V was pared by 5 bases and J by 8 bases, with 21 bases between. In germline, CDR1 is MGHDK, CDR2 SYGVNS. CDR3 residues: CASSSTGHYQRGYTF. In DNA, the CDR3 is TGTGCCAGCAGTTCTACCGGACATTACCAACGGGGCTACACCTTC.

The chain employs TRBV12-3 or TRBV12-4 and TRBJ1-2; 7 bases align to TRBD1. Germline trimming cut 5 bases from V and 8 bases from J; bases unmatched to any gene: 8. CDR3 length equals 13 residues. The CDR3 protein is CASSNTPGQGYTF. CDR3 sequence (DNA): TGTGCCAGCAGTAACACACCGGGACAGGGCTACACCTTC.